What follows are 9 T cell receptor beta chains derived from one specimen sequenced in a study of cytomegalovirus exposure and HLA in healthy donors. The PCR used 60 Vbeta and 13 Jbeta primers. Sequencing used immunoSEQ multiplex PCR; TCRdb keeps in-frame clones, though not all of them. This table holds some 150,000 clones, about 83% found once. The material sequenced was PBMCs. All receptors derive from a woman aged 25 to 39 in good health and CMV-seronegative.

The chain carries TRBV28 and TRBJ1-5; 9 bases align to TRBD1. Germline V CDR1 and CDR2: MDHEN, SYDVKM. The trim removed 5 bases at V and 5 bases at J, leaving 7 bases unmatched. The CDR3 is 15 amino acids. The CDR3 protein is CASSPRGQGDQPQHF. Written as DNA, the CDR3 is TGTGCCAGCAGTCCCCGGGGACAGGGTGATCAGCCCCAGCATTTT.

The chain is built from TRBV4-1 and TRBJ1-5; D ambiguous. The germline V gene encodes CDR1 MGHRA and CDR2 YSYEKL. V lost 0 bases and J 5 bases, leaving 8 bases between the germline ends. The CDR3 contains 14 residues. CDR3: CASSQDPSDQPQHF. CDR3 sequence (DNA): TGCGCCAGCAGCCAAGATCCCAGCGATCAGCCCCAGCATTTT.

The rearrangement uses TRBV11-2 and TRBJ2-3; D perhaps matches TRBD2 (5 bases). CDR1 is SGHAT, CDR2 FQNNGV, per germline. The CDR3 loop spans 16 amino acids. Trimming removed 5 bases at V and 0 bases at J, with 15 bases between. The CDR3 region has the DNA TGTGCCAGCAGCCAAGCGGTCCTAACTAGCACAGATACGCAGTATTTT. It yields the protein CASSQAVLTSTDTQYF.

This clone was recorded only once. V gene TRBV11-1 combines with J gene TRBJ2-3, with unresolved D. In germline, CDR1 is SGHAT, CDR2 FQDESV (reference sequence). Trimming stripped 2 bases from V and 4 bases from J, with 13 bases between. This CDR3 comprises 15 residues. CDR3 bases: TGTGCCAGCAGCTTACAATTAGTTCAGGCAGATACGCAGTATTTT. It is translated as CASSLQLVQADTQYF.

The rearrangement joins TRBV5-4 to TRBJ2-3; possibly TRBD2 for D (7 bases). The CDR3 loop spans 14 amino acids. V was cut by 9 bases and J by 1 base, with 15 bases left in between. CDR1 is SGHNT and CDR2 is YYREEE in the germline V gene (reference sequence). DNA of the CDR3: TGTGCCACCACGGGCGGGGGCCGCACAGATACGCAGTATTTT. Encoded protein: CATTGGGRTDTQYF.

The chain is built from TRBV6-5 and TRBJ2-7; a weak D match, TRBD2 (5 bases). With 0 bases removed from V and 6 bases from J, the gap between germline ends came to 9 bases. This CDR3 is 13 amino acids long. Germline values: CDR1 MNHEY, CDR2 SVGAGI. The CDR3 DNA reads TGTGCCAGCAGTTACTCGTCGGGAAGCGAGCAGTACTTC. It encodes CASSYSSGSEQYF.

This chain joins TRBV6-6 and TRBJ2-5; a weak D match, TRBD2 (5 bases). The CDR3 runs to 13 residues. V was clipped by 0 bases and J by 7 bases, with 9 bases between them. CDR1 is MNHNY and CDR2 is SVGAGI in the germline V gene (reference sequence). The CDR3 DNA reads TGTGCCAGCAGTTACTCCCTCGGAGGGACCCAGTACTTC. Its translation: CASSYSLGGTQYF.

The chain recombines TRBV4-1 with TRBJ2-2; TRBD2 aligns across 8 bases. The length of the CDR3 is 13 residues. CDR1 is MGHRA and CDR2 is YSYEKL in the germline V gene. The V and J ends lost 4 bases and 7 bases, in that order; junction bases with no gene match: 2. The CDR3 DNA is TGCGCCAGCAGCCGGACTAGCTTCGGGGAGCTGTTTTTT. Translating gives CASSRTSFGELFF.

The chain links TRBV10-1 to TRBJ1-1; no firm D call. The CDR3 sequence is 11 residues long. The V and J ends lost 9 bases and 3 bases respectively, with 8 bases between them. In germline, CDR1 is WNHNN, CDR2 SYGVQD (reference sequence). The CDR3 DNA is TGCGCCAGAGGTGCGGACACTGAAGCTTTCTTT. This translates into CARGADTEAFF.